The source of this TCR beta chain is a study of blood T cell repertoires in COVID-19. The V end lost 0 bases, the J end lost 0 bases, and 6 bases lay between the germline ends. CDR1 and CDR2 from the germline V gene are SGHNT and YENEEA. The CDR3 spans 15 residues. Under the authors' procedure: Using reference gene primer amplification, nucleated cell counts were estimated. Assay: immunoSEQ multiplex PCR; the TCRdb copy retains only in-frame clones and omits some. Clonal size and the V and J genes are those of that table, whereas D and trimming came from the DNA. The table has fewer than 300,000 clones, 84% seen once; the top ten hold more than 15%.

This sequence originates from a person aged 65 to 85 with COVID-19, enrolled during active disease. The rearrangement links TRBV11-3 to TRBJ2-1; no reliable D call. The sample comprised peripheral blood. The chain's CDR3 is CASSLDSSSYNEQFF. The CDR3 coding sequence is TGTGCCAGCAGCTTAGACTCCAGCTCCTACAATGAGCAGTTCTTC.